This T cell receptor (beta chain) is drawn from a study of metastatic and nonmetastatic thyroid tumors (dated by TCRdb to between 2020 and 2021). Some background on the complete study: Repertoires were compared across peripheral blood and tumor or nodule tissue samples from malignant and benign thyroid patients.

This clone was recorded at least ten times. Its binding antigen is unknown. No per-base quality is available; no much larger clone lies one base away. The sample has other DNA sequences that encode this CDR3 too. No treatment had been received by any patient before thyroid surgery. The study retrospectively analysed patient clinical samples collected from about 2012 to 2018 using T-cell receptor beta sequencing. On the study overall, not on this receptor specifically: In both blood and tumor samples, TCR beta diversity was reported to be significantly higher in malignant tumors than in benign nodules.

Its CDR3 holds 16 amino acids, cysteine through phenylalanine. Of the read, only the CDR3 DNA is kept; its 48 bases are in frame from base 1. CDR1 is given as SNHLY and CDR2 as FYNNEI, both from the germline V gene. Cut back by 2 bases and 0 bases, the V and J ends lie 8 bases apart. Library prep was done by PCR. The sample was run on an Illumina HiSeq 4000. High-throughput sequencing was used to profile the TCR beta-chain CDR3 region of each patient. The study's own analysis went as follows. The researchers built a classifier to tell apart papillary thyroid cancer patients with distant metastasis, based on CDR3 differences among clinicopathological groups. The Shannon index was used to assess repertoire diversity, and the Morisita-Horn index was used to assess tumor-blood repertoire similarity. Using fastp at Q25 and MiXCR, TCRdb reprocessed the public reads and kept productive beta chains. TCRdb's processing, not the authors', yielded these V and J calls. For this sample there are more than 70,000 clones; 8% to 9.5% appear just once. The ten largest clonotypes hold roughly 10% of the sample.

In this chain, TRBV2 is recombined with TRBJ1-6; the D gene identity is not certain. What was sequenced was blood. The sequence came from a female donor with papillary thyroid cancer or a benign thyroid nodule (not recorded which). Some clones in this sample may be carry-over from other donors' samples. The nucleotides read TGTGCCAGCAGTGAATCGGCCAGCTCCTATAATTCACCCCTCCACTTT. Its protein reads: CASSESASSYNSPLHF. With all but the CDR3 taken from the reference TRBV2 and TRBJ1-6 genes, the full variable domain is: EPEVTQTPSHQVTQMGQEVILRCVPISNHLYFYWYRQILGQKVEFLVSFYNNEISEKSEIFDDQFSVERPDGSNFTLKIRSTKLEDSAMYFCASSESASSYNSPLHFGNGTRLTVT.